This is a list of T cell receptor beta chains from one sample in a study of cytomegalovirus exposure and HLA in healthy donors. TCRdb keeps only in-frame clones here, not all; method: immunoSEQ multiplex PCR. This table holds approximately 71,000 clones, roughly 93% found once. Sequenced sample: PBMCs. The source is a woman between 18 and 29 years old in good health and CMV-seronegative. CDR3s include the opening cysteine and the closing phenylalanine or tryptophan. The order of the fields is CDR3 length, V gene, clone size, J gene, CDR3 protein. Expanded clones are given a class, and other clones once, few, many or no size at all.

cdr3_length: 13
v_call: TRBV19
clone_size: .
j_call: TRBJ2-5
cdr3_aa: CASRPLAGETQYF

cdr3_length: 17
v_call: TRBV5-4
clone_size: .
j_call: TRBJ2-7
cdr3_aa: CASSSKGSSGSRNEQYF

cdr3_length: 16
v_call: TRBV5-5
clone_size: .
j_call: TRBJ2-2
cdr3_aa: CASSYWTSGNTGELFF

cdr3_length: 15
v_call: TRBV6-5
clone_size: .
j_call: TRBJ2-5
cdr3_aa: CASSYYSGGKETQYF

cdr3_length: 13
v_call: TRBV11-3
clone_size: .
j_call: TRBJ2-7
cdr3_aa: CASSLGVGDEQYF

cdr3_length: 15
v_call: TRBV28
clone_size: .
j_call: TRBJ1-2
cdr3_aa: CASSFPAAQTHGYTF

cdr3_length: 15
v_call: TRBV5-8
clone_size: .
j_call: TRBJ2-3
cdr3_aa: CASSQGTGVTDTQYF

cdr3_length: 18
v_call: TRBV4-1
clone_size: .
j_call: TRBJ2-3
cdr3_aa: CASSSPGLRAGVADTQYF

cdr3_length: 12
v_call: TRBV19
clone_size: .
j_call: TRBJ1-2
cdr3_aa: CASSIDLRGYTF

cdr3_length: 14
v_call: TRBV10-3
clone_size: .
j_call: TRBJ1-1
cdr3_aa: CAISGDRTPGEAFF

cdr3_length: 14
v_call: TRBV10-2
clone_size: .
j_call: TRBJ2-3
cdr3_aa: CASSATTSTDTQYF

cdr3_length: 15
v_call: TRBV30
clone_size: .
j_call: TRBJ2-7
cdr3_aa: CAWASGRASTYEQYF

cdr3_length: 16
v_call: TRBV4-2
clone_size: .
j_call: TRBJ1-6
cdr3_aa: CASSQVGWDWNSPLHF

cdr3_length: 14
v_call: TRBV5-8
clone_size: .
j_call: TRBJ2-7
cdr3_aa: CASSLVGGFYEQYF

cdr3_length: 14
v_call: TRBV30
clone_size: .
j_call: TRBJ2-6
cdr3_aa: CAWSVLSGANVLTF

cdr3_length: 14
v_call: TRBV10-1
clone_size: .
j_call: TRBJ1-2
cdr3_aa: CASSDGQGDGGYTF

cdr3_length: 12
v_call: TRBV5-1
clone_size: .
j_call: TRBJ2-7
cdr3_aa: CASSSDRGEQYF

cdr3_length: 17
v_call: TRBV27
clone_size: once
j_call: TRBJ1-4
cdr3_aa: CASSLGGSQDRGEKLFF

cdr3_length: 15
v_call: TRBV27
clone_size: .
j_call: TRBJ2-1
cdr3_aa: CASTPGTGRYNEQFF

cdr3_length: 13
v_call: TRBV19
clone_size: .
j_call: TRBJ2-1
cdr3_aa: CASSIAGGYEQFF

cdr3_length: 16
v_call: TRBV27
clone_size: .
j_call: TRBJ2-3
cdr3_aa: CASSRRWGGSTDTQYF

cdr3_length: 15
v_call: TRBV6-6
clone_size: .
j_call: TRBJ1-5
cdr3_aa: CASSYEGQGNQPQHF

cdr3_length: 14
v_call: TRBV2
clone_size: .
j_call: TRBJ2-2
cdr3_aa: CASSEDIYTGELFF

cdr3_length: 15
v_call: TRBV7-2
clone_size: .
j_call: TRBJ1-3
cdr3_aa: CASSLERALGNTIYF

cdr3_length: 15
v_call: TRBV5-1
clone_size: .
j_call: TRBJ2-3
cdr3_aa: CASSLGGGGTDTQYF

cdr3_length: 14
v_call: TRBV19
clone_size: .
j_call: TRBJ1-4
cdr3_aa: CASRSDRINEKLFF

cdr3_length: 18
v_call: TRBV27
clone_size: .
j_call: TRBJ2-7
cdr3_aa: CASSPFRWGLAQTYEQYF

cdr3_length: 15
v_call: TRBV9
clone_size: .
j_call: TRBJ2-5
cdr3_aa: CASTPTQRDTETQYF

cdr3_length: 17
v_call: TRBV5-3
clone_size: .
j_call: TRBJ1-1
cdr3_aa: CARSLTPDNHEGTEAFF

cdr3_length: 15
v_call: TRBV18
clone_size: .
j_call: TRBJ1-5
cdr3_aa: CASSPDRAINQPQHF

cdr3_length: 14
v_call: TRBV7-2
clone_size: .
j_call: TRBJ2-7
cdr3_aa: CASRPTGFPYEQYF

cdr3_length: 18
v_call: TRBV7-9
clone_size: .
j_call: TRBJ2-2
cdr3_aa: CASSLAPLRQGDTGELFF

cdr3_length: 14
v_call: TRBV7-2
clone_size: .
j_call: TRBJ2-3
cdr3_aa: CASSLGGTADTQYF

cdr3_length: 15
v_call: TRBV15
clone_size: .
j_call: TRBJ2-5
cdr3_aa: CATSSYGTGEETQYF

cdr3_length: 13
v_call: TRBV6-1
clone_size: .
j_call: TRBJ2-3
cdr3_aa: CASSQVYTDTQYF

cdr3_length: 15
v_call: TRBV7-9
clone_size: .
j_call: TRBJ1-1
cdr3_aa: CASSSGQGADTEAFF

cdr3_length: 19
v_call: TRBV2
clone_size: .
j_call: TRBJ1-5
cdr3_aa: CASSEAQLGGGFGNQPQHF

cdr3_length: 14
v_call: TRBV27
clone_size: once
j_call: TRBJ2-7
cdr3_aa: CASRFSGEYYEQYF

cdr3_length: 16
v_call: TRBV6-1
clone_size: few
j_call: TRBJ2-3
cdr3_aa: CASSGLGGSGADTQYF

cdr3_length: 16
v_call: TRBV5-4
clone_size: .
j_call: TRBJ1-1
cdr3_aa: CASNSDPGQMNTEAFF

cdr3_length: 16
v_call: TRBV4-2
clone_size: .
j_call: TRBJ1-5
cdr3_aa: CASSQDWAGNNQPQHF

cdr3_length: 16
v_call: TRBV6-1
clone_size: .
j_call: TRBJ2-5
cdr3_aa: CASSEASGTGQETQYF

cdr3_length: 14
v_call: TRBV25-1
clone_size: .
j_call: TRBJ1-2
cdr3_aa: CASSYLGGNYGYTF

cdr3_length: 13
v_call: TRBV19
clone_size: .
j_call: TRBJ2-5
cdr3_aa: CASSLHPGETQYF

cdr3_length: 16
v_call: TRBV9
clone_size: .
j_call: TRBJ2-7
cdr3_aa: CASSPRQGQYSYEQYF

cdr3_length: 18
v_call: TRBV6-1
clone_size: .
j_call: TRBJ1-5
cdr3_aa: CASSESPAGGYSNQPQHF

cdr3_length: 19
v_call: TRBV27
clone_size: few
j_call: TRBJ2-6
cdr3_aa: CASRYKGQGLSSGANVLTF